A single sample gave rise to the 8 T cell receptor beta chains below, sequenced in a study of cytomegalovirus exposure and HLA in healthy donors. PCR was performed using 60 Vbeta and 13 Jbeta primers. Repertoires were generated with immunoSEQ multiplex PCR, while TCRdb's copy carries only in-frame clones and drops some. The sample records 98,000 or so clones, around 79% being singletons. Input material: PBMCs. The receptors originated from a man in his 60s in good health and CMV-seropositive.

As to this clone: The junction shows a germline mismatch at one end, possibly a read error. This chain links TRBV10-3 with TRBJ1-1, with 10 bases identical to TRBD1. Germline lookup yields CDR1 ENHRY and CDR2 SYGVKD. The CDR3 is 14 amino acids. The CDR3 spells CAISTDRGVTEAFF. CDR3 DNA: TGTGCCATCAGCACGGACAGGGGGGTGACTGAGGCTTTCTTT.

The chain has TRBV28 and TRBJ2-5; D perhaps matches TRBD2 (6 bases). Germline lookup yields CDR1 MDHEN and CDR2 SYDVKM. V was clipped by 3 bases and J by 5 bases, with 25 bases between them. This CDR3 contains 18 residues. The CDR3 DNA sequence: TGTGCCAGCAGTTTGTCTCCGAGGGGCATGTCCCGGGGGGAGACCCAGTACTTC. Translation gives CASSLSPRGMSRGETQYF.

The V gene is TRBV6-5, the J gene TRBJ1-2; 7 positions match TRBD1. The germline V gene has CDR1 MNHEY and CDR2 SVGAGI. With V trimmed by 4 bases and J by 4 bases, 3 bases remained unmatched. The CDR3 is made up of 13 amino acids. The CDR3 DNA sequence: TGTGCCAGCAGTTCCCAGGGGGTCTATGGCTACACCTTC. It is translated as CASSSQGVYGYTF.

This clone was counted a single time. CDR3 sequence (DNA): TGCGCCAGCAGCTTTAAGGACAGGGCGGGCGAGCAGTACTTC. Protein: CASSFKDRAGEQYF. J is TRBJ2-7 and V is TRBV5-1, with 8 bases identical to TRBD1. V lost 2 bases to trimming and J lost 6 bases; unmatched junction nucleotides: 7. Per germline, CDR1 SGHRS and CDR2 YFSETQ. This CDR3 comprises 14 residues.

The V and J genes are TRBV28 and TRBJ2-5, with 12 positions matching TRBD1. This CDR3 has 16 residues. J was trimmed by 2 bases and V by 7 bases; bases with no gene match: 8. Per germline, CDR1 MDHEN and CDR2 SYDVKM. CDR3 sequence reads: CASTPGDRGHQETQYF. The CDR3 nucleotides read TGTGCCAGCACCCCGGGGGACAGGGGGCATCAAGAGACCCAGTACTTC.

Here the CDR3 reads CASSVGSVSYEQYF. In DNA, the CDR3 is TGTGCCAGCAGCGTAGGTTCAGTCTCCTACGAGCAGTACTTC. The V call is TRBV9, the J call TRBJ2-7; D is uncertain. V was pared by 0 bases and J by 0 bases, with 7 bases between. Germline V gene data show CDR1 as SGDLS and CDR2 as YYNGEE. This CDR3 has 14 residues. The complete variable domain, with remaining parts taken from reference TRBV9 and TRBJ2-7, reads DSGVTQTPKHLITATGQRVTLRCSPRSGDLSVYWYQQSLDQGLQFLIQYYNGEERAKGNILERFSAQQFPDLHSELNLSSLELGDSALYFCASSVGSVSYEQYFGPGTRLTVT.

This clone was detected a few times. The V call is TRBV7-9, the J call TRBJ2-5; 9 bases are shared with TRBD1. V was clipped by 7 bases and J by 5 bases; unmatched bases: 14. Germline lookup yields CDR1 SEHNR and CDR2 FQNEAQ (reference sequence). The CDR3 consists of 16 residues. CDR3 region: CASNERERDRDETQYF. The CDR3 region has the DNA TGTGCCAGCAACGAGAGGGAAAGGGACAGGGACGAGACCCAGTACTTC.

This chain connects TRBV9 to TRBJ2-6, with D unclear. CDR3 length equals 16 residues. Germline assignment: CDR1 SGDLS and CDR2 YYNGEE. The ends were cut back, 0 bases at V and 4 bases at J, with 11 bases in the middle. The CDR3: CASSVALGPGANVLTF. In DNA, the CDR3 is TGTGCCAGCAGCGTAGCTCTGGGCCCCGGGGCCAACGTCCTGACTTTC.